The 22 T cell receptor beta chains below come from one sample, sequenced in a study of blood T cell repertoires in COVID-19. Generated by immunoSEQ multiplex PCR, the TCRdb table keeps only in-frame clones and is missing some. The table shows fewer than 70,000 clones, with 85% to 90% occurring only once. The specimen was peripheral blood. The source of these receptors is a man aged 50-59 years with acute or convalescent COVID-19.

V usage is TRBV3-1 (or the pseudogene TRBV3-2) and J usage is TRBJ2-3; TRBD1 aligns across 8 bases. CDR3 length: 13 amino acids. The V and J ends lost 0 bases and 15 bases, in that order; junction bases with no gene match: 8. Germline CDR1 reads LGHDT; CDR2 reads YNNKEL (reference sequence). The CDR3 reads CASSQEGTDRVYF. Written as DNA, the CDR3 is TGTGCCAGCAGCCAAGAAGGCACGGACAGGGTATATTTT.

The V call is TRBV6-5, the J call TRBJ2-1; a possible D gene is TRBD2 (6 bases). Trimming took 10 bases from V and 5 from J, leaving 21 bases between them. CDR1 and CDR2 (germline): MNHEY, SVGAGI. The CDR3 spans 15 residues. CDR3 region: CATSWDSPWNNEQFF. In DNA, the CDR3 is TGTGCCACCTCTTGGGACTCGCCATGGAACAATGAGCAGTTCTTC.

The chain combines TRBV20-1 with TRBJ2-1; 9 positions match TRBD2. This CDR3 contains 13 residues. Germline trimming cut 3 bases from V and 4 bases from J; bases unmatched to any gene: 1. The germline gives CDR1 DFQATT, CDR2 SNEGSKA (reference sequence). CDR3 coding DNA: TGCAGTGCTAGTAGCGGGGGATACAATGAGCAGTTCTTC. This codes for CSASSGGYNEQFF.

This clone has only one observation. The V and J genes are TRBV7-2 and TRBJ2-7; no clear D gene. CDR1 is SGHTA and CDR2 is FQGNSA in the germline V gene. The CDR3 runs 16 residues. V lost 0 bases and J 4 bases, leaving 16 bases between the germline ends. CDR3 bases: TGTGCCAGCAGCTTAGCGAGGCGGTGCGATAAGTACGAGCAGTACGTC. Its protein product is CASSLARRCDKYEQYV.

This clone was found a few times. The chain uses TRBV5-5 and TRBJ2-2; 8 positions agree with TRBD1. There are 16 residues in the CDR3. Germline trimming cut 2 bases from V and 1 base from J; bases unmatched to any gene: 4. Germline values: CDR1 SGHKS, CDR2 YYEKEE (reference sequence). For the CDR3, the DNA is TGTGCCAGCAGCTTCTCCGGGACAGGGAACACCGGGGAGCTGTTTTTT. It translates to CASSFSGTGNTGELFF.

The CDR3 DNA reads TGTGCCAGCAGCCTACGACTAGCGGGCAACAATGAGCAGTTCTTC. It translates to CASSLRLAGNNEQFF. The chain employs TRBV3-1 (or the pseudogene TRBV3-2) and TRBJ2-1; 10 positions match TRBD2. V lost 4 bases, J lost 5 bases, and 5 bases stayed unmatched. Per the germline V gene, CDR1 is LGHDT and CDR2 is YNNKEL (reference sequence). The CDR3 runs to 15 residues.

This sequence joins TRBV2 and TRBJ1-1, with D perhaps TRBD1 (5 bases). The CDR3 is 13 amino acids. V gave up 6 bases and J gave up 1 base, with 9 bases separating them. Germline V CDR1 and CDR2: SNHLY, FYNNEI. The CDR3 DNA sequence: TGTGCCAGCAGCCCCCAGGGGAACACTGAAGCTTTCTTT. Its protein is CASSPQGNTEAFF.

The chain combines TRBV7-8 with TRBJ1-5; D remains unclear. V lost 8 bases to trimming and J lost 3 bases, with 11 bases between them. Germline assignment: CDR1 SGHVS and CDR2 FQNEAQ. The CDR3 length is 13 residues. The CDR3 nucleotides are TGTGCCAGCGGTCCCCGGTTCAATCAGCCCCAGCATTTT. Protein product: CASGPRFNQPQHF.

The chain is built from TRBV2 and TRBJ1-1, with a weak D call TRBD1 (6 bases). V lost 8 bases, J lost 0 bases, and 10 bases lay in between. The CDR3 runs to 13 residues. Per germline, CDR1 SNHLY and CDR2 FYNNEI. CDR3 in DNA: TGTGCCAGCCTGGGACACGTGAACACTGAAGCTTTCTTT. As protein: CASLGHVNTEAFF.

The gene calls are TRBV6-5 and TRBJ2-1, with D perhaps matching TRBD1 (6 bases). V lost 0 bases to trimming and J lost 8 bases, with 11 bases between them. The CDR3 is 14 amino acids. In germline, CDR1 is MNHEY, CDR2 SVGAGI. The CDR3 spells CASSYSAGAHEQFF. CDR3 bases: TGTGCCAGCAGTTACTCGGCAGGGGCCCATGAGCAGTTCTTC.

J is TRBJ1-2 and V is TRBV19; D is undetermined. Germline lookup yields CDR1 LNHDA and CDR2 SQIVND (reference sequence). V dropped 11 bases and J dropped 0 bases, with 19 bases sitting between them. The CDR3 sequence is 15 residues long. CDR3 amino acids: CASRPPHGPNYGYTF. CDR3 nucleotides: TGTGCCTCTAGGCCCCCCCATGGCCCTAACTATGGCTACACCTTC.

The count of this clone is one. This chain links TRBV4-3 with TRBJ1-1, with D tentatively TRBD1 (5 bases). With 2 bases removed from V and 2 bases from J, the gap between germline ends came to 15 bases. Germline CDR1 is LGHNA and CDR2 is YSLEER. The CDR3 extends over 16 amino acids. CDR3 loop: CASSQLLQASNTEAFF. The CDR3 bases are TGCGCCAGCAGCCAATTATTACAGGCAAGTAACACTGAAGCTTTCTTT.

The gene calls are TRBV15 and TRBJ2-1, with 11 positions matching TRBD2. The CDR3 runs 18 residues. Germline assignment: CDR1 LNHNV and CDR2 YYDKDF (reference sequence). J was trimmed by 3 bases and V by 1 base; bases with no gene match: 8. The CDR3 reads CATSRASSGRAYYNEQFF. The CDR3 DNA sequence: TGTGCCACCAGCAGAGCTAGTAGCGGGAGGGCCTACTACAATGAGCAGTTCTTC. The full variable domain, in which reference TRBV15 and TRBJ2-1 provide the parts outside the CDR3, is DAMVIQNPRYQVTQFGKPVTLSCSQTLNHNVMYWYQQKSSQAPKLLFHYYDKDFNNEADTPDNFQSRRPNTSFCFLDIRSPGLGDTAMYLCATSRASSGRAYYNEQFFGPGTRLTVL.

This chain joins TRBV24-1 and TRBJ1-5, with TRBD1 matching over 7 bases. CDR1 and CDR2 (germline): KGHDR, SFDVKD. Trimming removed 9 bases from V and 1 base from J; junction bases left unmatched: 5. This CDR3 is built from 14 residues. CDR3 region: CATGDSRSNQPQHF. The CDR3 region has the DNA TGTGCCACCGGGGACAGTAGGAGCAATCAGCCCCAGCATTTT.

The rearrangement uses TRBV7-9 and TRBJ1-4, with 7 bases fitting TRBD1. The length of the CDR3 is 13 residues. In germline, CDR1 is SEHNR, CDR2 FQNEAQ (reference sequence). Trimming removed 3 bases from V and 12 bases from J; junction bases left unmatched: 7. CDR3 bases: TGTGCCAGCAGCTTGTTTGACAGGGAAGAACTGTTTTTT. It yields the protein CASSLFDREELFF.

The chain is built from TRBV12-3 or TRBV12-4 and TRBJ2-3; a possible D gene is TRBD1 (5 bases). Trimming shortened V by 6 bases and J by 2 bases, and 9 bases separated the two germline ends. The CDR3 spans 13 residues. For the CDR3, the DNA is TGTGCCAGCAGGCCAGGGATCACAGATACGCAGTATTTT. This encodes CASRPGITDTQYF.

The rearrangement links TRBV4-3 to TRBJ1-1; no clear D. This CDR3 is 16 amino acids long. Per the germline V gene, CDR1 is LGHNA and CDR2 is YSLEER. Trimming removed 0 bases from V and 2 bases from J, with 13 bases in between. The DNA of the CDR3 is TGCGCCAGCAGCCAAGATCCCGGGGATCGAAACACTGAAGCTTTCTTT. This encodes CASSQDPGDRNTEAFF.

CDR3 loop: CASSTGLAGPSPRPDTQYF. CDR3 coding DNA: TGTGCCAGCAGTACAGGACTAGCGGGACCCTCGCCCCGTCCAGATACGCAGTATTTT. The rearrangement joins TRBV6-2 or TRBV6-3 to TRBJ2-3; TRBD2 matches 12 bases. Trimming took 5 bases from V and 4 from J; bases not matched to a gene: 16. Germline V gene lookup returns CDR1 MNHEY and CDR2 SVGEGT. The CDR3 extends over 19 amino acids.

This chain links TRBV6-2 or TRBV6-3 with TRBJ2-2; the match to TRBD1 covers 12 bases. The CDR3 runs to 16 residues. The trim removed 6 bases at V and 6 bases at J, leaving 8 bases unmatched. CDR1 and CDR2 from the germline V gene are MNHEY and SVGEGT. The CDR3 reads CASSEHGTGGSGELFF. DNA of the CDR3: TGTGCCAGCAGCGAACACGGGACAGGGGGCTCCGGGGAGCTGTTTTTT.

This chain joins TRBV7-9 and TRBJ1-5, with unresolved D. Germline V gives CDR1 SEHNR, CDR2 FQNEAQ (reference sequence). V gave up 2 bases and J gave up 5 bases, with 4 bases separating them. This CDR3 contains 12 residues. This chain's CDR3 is CASSLQDQPQHF. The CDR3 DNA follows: TGTGCCAGCAGCTTACAGGATCAGCCCCAGCATTTT.

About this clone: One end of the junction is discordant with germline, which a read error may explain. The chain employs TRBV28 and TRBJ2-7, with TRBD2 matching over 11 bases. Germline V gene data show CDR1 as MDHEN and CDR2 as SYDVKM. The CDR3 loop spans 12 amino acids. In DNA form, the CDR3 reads TGTGCCAGCAGGGACCCGGGACTAGCGGCGATCTTC. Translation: CASRDPGLAAIF. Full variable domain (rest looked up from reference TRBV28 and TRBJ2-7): DVKVTQSSRYLVKRTGEKVFLECVQDMDHENMFWYRQDPGLGLRLIYFSYDVKMKEKGDIPEGYSVSREKKERFSLILESASTNQTSMYLCASRDPGLAAIFGPGTRLTVT.

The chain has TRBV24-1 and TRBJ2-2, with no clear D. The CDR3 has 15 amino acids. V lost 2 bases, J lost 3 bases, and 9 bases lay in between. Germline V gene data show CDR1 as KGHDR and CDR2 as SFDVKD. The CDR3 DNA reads TGTGCCACCAGTGATTCGAACAGATACACCGGGGAGCTGTTTTTT. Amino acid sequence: CATSDSNRYTGELFF.